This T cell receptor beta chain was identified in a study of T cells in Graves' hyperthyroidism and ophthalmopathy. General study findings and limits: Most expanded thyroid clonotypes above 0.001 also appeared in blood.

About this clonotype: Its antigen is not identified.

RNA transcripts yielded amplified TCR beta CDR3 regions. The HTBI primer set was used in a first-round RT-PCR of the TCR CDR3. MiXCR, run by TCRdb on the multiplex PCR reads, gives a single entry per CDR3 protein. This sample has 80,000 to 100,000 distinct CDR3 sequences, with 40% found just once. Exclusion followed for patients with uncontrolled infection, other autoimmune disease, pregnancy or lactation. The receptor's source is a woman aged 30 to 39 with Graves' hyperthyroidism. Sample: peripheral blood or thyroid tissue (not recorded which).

CDR3 sequence (DNA): TGTGCCAGCAGTGAGACTAGCGGGTTTAACACCGGGGAGCTGTTTTTT. Translating gives CASSETSGFNTGELFF. The chain combines TRBV2 with TRBJ2-2, with TRBD2 identical over 10 bases. CDR1 and CDR2 from the germline V gene are SNHLY and FYNNEI. The CDR3 consists of 16 residues. V gave up 3 bases and J gave up 2 bases; unmatched junction bases: 3.